This TCR beta chain was profiled in a study of T-cell memory formation after mild COVID-19. Broader study findings: Clones that contracted from day 15 to 85 had balanced CD4/CD8; later expanders were CD4+ biased. Some SARS-CoV-2-responding clones were already detected in memory before infection.

Trimming took 1 base from V and 5 from J, leaving 7 bases between them. Germline lookup yields CDR1 SGHVS and CDR2 FQNEAQ. The CDR3 is made up of 13 amino acids. Regarding this clonotype: Its antigen is as yet unknown.

5'RACE with constant-segment primers built TCRalpha and TCRbeta cDNA libraries with UMIs. One entry per CDR3 protein results from TCRdb running MiXCR on the 5' RACE reads. The sample contains 58,000 or so distinct CDR3 sequences, 25% to 35% of which appear only once. The chain has TRBV7-8 and TRBJ2-3; D remains ambiguous. The sample taken for sequencing was PBMCs or a T cell subset sorted from them (not recorded which). The sequence was collected from a man aged 18 to 29 who had mild COVID-19 (a few samples of this study predate the infection). Cell type and time point are not known. CDR3 region: CASSLVVGDTQYF. The DNA of the CDR3 is TGTGCCAGCAGCTTAGTCGTGGGAGATACGCAGTATTTT.